This is a list of T cell receptor beta chains from one sample in a study of blood T cell repertoires in COVID-19. TCRdb's table, derived via immunoSEQ multiplex PCR, lists solely in-frame clones and lacks some. The sample has some 320,000 clones, roughly 90% seen once. Material: peripheral blood. These receptors all stem from a woman aged 30 to 39 with COVID-19, enrolled during active disease. Both conserved end residues are part of each CDR3. Each record gives: D gene, clone size, V gene, J gene, CDR3 DNA, CDR3 protein. The D gene is left open where the match is weak. The size entry is marked missing in some rows and otherwise reads once, few, many or a size class.

NA	NA	TRBV29-1	TRBJ1-1	TGCAGCGTTGAAGATCGGGCTTTCTTT	CSVEDRAFF
NA	once	TRBV2	TRBJ1-1	TGTGCCAGCAGTGGTACAGGGTATAGTGAAGCTTTCTTT	CASSGTGYSEAFF
TRBD1	NA	TRBV5-1	TRBJ2-3	TGCGCCAGCAGCGCGGGGACAGGGGGCGCCGGGACAGATACGCAGTATTTT	CASSAGTGGAGTDTQYF
NA	few	TRBV5-4	TRBJ2-7	TGTGCCAGCAGCTCGGGTGGCGAGCAGTACTTC	CASSSGGEQYF
TRBD1	NA	TRBV3-1/TRBV3-2	TRBJ1-2	TGTGCCAGCAGCCAAGCAGACAGGGGTCACTATGGCTACACCTTC	CASSQADRGHYGYTF
TRBD1	NA	TRBV7-9	TRBJ2-1	TGTGCCAGCAGCCGTAGGGACAGGGGTAGTGAGCAGTTCTTC	CASSRRDRGSEQFF
NA	NA	TRBV2	TRBJ2-1	TGTGCCAGCAGGTCTAGAGATCAGTTCTTC	CASRSRDQFF
TRBD2	once	TRBV11-2	TRBJ2-3	TGTGCCAGCAGCTCCCTCGTCGGGACTAGCCCCGATACGCAGTATTTT	CASSSLVGTSPDTQYF
NA	NA	TRBV11-2	TRBJ1-1	TGTGCCAGCAGCCTAACCCCGGGGGGGACTTTCTTT	CASSLTPGGTFF
NA	NA	TRBV4-1	TRBJ1-5	TGCGCCAGCAGCCAAGATCCCCTTAGGGGTTACAATCAGCCCCAGCATTTT	CASSQDPLRGYNQPQHF
TRBD2	NA	TRBV15	TRBJ2-5	TGTGCCACCAGCAGAGAGCTGAAGCGGGGGGGAGAGACCCAGTACTTC	CATSRELKRGGETQYF
NA	NA	TRBV9	TRBJ1-6	TGTGCCAGCGCCCCAACACCCAATTCACCCCTCCACTTT	CASAPTPNSPLHF
NA	NA	TRBV3-1/TRBV3-2	TRBJ2-2	TGTGCCAGCATTAATCCGGTTATCGGGGAGCTGTTTTTT	CASINPVIGELFF
TRBD1	NA	TRBV7-8	TRBJ1-2	TGTGCCAGCAGCCCGGACAGGGTGGATGGCTACACCTTC	CASSPDRVDGYTF
NA	NA	TRBV4-1	TRBJ1-3	TGCGCCAGCAGCCAAGAACCAGGGTTTACTGGAAACACCATATATTTT	CASSQEPGFTGNTIYF
NA	NA	TRBV19	TRBJ1-2	TGTGCCAGTAGTCGGACGGGGAGAGCTAACTATGGCTACACCTTC	CASSRTGRANYGYTF
NA	NA	TRBV6-6	TRBJ1-3	TGTGCCAGCAGTTATCGAGGGAATGGAAACACCATATATTTT	CASSYRGNGNTIYF
NA	NA	TRBV4-2	TRBJ2-5	TGTGCCAGCAGCCAAGCACAGACGAAGGTCTACACCCCTCAAGAGACCCAGTACTTC	CASSQAQTKVYTPQETQYF
NA	NA	TRBV6-5	TRBJ1-3	TGTGCCACCGCCCGAGGGCACATCTCTGGAAACACCATATATTTT	CATARGHISGNTIYF
TRBD2	NA	TRBV18	TRBJ2-1	TGTGCCAGCTCACCCCCGGGACTAGCGGGGGGGCTAAGGAATGAGCAGTTCTTC	CASSPPGLAGGLRNEQFF
NA	NA	TRBV20-1	TRBJ1-3	TGCAGTGCAAATACCCACGCACAGCTATATTTT	CSANTHAQLYF
TRBD1	NA	TRBV28	TRBJ1-2	TGTGCCAGCAGCCGGGGACAGGGGGGTGGCTACACCTTC	CASSRGQGGGYTF